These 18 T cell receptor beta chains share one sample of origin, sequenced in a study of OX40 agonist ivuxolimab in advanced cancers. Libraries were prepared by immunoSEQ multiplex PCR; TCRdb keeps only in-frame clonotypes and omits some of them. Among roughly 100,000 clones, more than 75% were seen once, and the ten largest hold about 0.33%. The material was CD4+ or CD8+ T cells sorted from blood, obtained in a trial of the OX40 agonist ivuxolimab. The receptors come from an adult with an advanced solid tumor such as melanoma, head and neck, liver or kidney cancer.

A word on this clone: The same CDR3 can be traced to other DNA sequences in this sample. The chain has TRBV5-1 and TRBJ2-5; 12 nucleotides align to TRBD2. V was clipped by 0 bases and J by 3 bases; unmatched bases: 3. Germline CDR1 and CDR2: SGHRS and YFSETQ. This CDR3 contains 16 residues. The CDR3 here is CASSLELAGGKETQYF. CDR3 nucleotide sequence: TGCGCCAGCAGCTTGGAACTAGCGGGGGGAAAAGAGACCCAGTACTTC.

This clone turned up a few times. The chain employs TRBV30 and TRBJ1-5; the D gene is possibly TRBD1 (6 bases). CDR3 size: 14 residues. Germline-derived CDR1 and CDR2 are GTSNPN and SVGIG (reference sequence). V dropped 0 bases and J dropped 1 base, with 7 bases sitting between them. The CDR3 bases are TGTGCCTGGAGTGTAGGGGGAAGCAATCAGCCCCAGCATTTT. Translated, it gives CAWSVGGSNQPQHF.

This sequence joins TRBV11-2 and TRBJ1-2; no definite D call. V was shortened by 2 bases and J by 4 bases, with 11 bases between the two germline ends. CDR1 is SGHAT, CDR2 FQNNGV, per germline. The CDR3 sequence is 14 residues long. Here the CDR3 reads CASSLPSALYGYTF. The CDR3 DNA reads TGTGCCAGCAGCTTACCCTCAGCGCTCTATGGCTACACCTTC. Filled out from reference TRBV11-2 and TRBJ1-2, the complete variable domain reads EAGVAQSPRYKIIEKRQSVAFWCNPISGHATLYWYQQILGQGPKLLIQFQNNGVVDDSQLPKDRFSAERLKGVDSTLKIQPAKLEDSAVYLCASSLPSALYGYTFGSGTRLTVV.

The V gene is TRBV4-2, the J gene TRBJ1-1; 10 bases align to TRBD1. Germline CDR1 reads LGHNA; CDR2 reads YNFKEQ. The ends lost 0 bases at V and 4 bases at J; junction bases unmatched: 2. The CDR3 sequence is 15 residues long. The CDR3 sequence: CASSQEDRGRTEAFF. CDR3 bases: TGTGCCAGCAGCCAAGAAGACAGGGGGCGCACTGAAGCTTTCTTT.

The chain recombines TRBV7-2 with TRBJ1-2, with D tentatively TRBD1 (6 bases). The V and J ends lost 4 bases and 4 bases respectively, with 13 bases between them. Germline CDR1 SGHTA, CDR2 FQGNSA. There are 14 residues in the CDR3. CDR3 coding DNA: TGTGCCAGCAGCTATGGACAGCGTGGCTATGGCTACACCTTC. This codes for CASSYGQRGYGYTF.

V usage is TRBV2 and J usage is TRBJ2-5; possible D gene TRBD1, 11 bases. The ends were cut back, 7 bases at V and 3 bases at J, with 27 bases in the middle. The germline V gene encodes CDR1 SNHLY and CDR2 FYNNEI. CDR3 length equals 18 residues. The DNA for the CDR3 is TGTGCCAGCACACGGACAGGGGGCCTACTAGCGGGGAAAGAGACCCAGTACTTC. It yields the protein CASTRTGGLLAGKETQYF.

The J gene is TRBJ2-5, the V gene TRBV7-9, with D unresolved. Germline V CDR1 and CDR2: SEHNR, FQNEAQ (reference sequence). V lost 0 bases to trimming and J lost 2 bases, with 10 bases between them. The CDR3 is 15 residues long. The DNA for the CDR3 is TGTGCCAGCAGCTTAGCGCGGCAGCTACAAGAGACCCAGTACTTC. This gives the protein CASSLARQLQETQYF. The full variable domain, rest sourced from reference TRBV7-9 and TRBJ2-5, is DTGVSQNPRHKITKRGQNVTFRCDPISEHNRLYWYRQTLGQGPEFLTYFQNEAQLEKSRLLSDRFSAERPKGSFSTLEIQRTEQGDSAMYLCASSLARQLQETQYFGPGTRLLVL.

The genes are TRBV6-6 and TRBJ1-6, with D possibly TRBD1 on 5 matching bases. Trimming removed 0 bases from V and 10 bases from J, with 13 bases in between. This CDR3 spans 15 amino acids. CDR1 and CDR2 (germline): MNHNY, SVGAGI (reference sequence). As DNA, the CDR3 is TGTGCCAGCAGTTACTCGTCTCAGGGCCCGTCACCCCTCCACTTT. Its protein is CASSYSSQGPSPLHF.

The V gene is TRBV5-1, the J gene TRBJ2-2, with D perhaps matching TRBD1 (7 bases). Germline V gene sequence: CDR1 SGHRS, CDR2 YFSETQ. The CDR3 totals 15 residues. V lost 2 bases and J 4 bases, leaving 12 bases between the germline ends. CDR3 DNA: TGCGCCAGCAGCTTACCAGGGGGGTTCACCGGGGAGCTGTTTTTT. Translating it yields CASSLPGGFTGELFF.

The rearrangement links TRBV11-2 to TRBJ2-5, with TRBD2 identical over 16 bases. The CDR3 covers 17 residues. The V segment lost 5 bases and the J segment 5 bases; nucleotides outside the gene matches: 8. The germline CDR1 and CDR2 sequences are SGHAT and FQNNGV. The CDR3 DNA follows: TGTGCCAGCAGCCCGGGACTAGCGGGGGGGCCGCGGGAGACCCAGTACTTC. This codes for CASSPGLAGGPRETQYF.

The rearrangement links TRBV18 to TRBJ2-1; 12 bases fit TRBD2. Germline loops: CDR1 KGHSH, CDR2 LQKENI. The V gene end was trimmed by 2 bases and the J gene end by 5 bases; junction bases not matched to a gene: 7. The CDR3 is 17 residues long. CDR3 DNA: TGTGCCAGCTCACCATCCGCTAGCGGGGGGGCGCACAATGAGCAGTTCTTC. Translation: CASSPSASGGAHNEQFF.

CDR3 nucleotides: TGTGCCACTTCCTCCGGGAACGAGGTTCTGGGGGGAGAGACCCAGTACTTC. Translation gives CATSSGNEVLGGETQYF. V usage is TRBV10-3 and J usage is TRBJ2-5, with D possibly TRBD2 on 6 matching bases. The CDR3 spans 17 residues. Germline lookup yields CDR1 ENHRY and CDR2 SYGVKD. V dropped 10 bases and J dropped 4 bases, with 28 bases sitting between them.

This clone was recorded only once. The CDR3 region has the DNA TGTGCCATCGGCCGTGGGTCCCAGTCCTACAATGAGCAGTTCTTC. The encoded protein is CAIGRGSQSYNEQFF. The chain combines TRBV10-3 with TRBJ2-1, with no clear D. Trimming left V 8 bases short and J 1 base short, with 15 bases between. The length of the CDR3 is 15 residues. CDR1 and CDR2 from the germline V gene are ENHRY and SYGVKD.

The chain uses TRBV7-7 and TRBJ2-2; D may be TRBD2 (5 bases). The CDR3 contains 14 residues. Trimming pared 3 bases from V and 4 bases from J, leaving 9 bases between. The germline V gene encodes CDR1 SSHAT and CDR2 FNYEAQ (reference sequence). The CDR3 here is CASSLRGGTGELFF. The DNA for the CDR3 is TGTGCCAGCAGCTTGCGTGGAGGCACCGGGGAGCTGTTTTTT.

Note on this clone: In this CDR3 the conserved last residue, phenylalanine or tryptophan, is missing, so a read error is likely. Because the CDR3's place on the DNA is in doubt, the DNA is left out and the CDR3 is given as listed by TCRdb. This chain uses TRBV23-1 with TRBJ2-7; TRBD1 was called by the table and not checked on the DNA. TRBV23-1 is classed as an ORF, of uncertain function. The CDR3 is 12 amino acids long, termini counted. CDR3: CASRRPLDSHRI.

The CDR3 DNA reads TGCGCCAGCAGCCAAGATGTCAGCGCCTTACAAGAGACCCAGTACTTC. Translation: CASSQDVSALQETQYF. The chain uses TRBV4-1 and TRBJ2-5; D ambiguous. The CDR3 has 16 residues. Deletions cut 0 bases from V and 2 bases from J, with 13 bases between. Per germline, CDR1 MGHRA and CDR2 YSYEKL.

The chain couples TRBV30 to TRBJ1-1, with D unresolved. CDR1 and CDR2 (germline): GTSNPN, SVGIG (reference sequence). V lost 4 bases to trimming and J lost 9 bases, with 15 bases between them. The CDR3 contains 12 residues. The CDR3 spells CAWNRVIGQAFF. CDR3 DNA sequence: TGTGCCTGGAATAGGGTGATAGGCCAAGCTTTCTTT.

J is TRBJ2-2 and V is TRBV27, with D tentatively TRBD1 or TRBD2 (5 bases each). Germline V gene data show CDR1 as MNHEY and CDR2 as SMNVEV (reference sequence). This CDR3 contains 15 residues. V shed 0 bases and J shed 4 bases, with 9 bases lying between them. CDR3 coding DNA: TGTGCCAGCAGTTTATCGATTGGGGGCACCGGGGAGCTGTTTTTT. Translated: CASSLSIGGTGELFF.